This T cell receptor (beta chain) was recovered during a study of T-cell reconstitution after alpha-beta-depleted transplantation in children. Worth noting for this clonotype: The antigen remains undetermined.

As it was prepared, the TCRbeta library received unique molecular identifiers. TCRdb ran MiXCR on the PCR reads and lists one entry per CDR3 protein. The repertoire holds almost 600,000 distinct CDR3 sequences, with around 27% as singletons. Study conclusions and caveats: Most T-cell counts and diversity one year after the transplant came from T cells that were newly produced. Surviving recipient T cells and thymic progenitors underlay high day-60 TCRbeta diversity in some patients. It was reported that alpha-beta T cells came from several hundred expanded graft clones (about two months after transplant).

This CDR3 contains 12 residues. Deletions cut 7 bases from V and 5 bases from J, with 11 bases between. Per germline, CDR1 MDHEN and CDR2 SYDVKM. The rearrangement uses TRBV28 and TRBJ2-5; D may be TRBD2 (6 bases). The receptor's source is a boy in the first two years of life with Wiskott-Aldrich syndrome, due to receive a stem cell transplant. Sequenced material: PBMCs, taken before TCRalphabeta/CD19-depleted stem cell transplant. The CDR3 region is CASKEGRETQYF. CDR3 DNA sequence: TGTGCCAGCAAGGAGGGTAGGGAGACCCAGTACTTC.